The rows below give T cell receptor beta chains drawn from one sample of a study of CXCR3-negative and CXCR3-positive naive CD8 T cells. TCRdb reprocessed the 5' RACE reads; each CDR3 protein has one entry and no DNA is given. The sample has 46,000 or so distinct CDR3 sequences. Sequencing input: naive CXCR3- CD8+ T cells from blood. All receptors derive from a human donor in good health. Some clones in this sample may be carry-over from other donors' samples. CDR3s include the opening cysteine and the closing phenylalanine or tryptophan. The order of the fields is clone size, V gene, CDR3 length, J gene, CDR3 protein. The listing skips clone size in some rows; elsewhere it reads once, few, many or a size class.

-	TRBV28	16	TRBJ2-3	CASSLLERLATDTQYF
-	TRBV29-1	14	TRBJ2-6	CSVEAFSGANVLTF
-	TRBV13	13	TRBJ2-4	CASSSQEENIQYF
-	TRBV4-2	16	TRBJ2-2	CASSHPGQGGAGELFF
-	TRBV28	14	TRBJ2-7	CASGGTGGSYEQYF
-	TRBV28	17	TRBJ2-7	CASSLNPPGGSFYEQYF
medium-sized	TRBV29-1	13	TRBJ2-7	CSVVGRESYEQYF
-	TRBV6-5	13	TRBJ1-3	CASLGQGGNTIYF
-	TRBV27	13	TRBJ2-1	CASSPRLDHEQFF
-	TRBV7-8	14	TRBJ1-5	CASSLGAYNQPQHF
-	TRBV7-2	15	TRBJ2-7	CASSWGDGGSYEQYF
-	TRBV7-2	15	TRBJ2-7	CASSTYAGGPYEQYF
-	TRBV12-5	13	TRBJ1-2	CASGGGPWYGYTF
-	TRBV15	14	TRBJ2-3	CATSSSGSTDTQYF
-	TRBV29-1	11	TRBJ2-7	CSVETSYEQYF
-	TRBV29-1	11	TRBJ2-5	CSVESQLTQYF